Presented here are 16 T cell receptor beta chains from one specimen sequenced in a study of metastatic and nonmetastatic thyroid tumors. Through MiXCR, TCRdb re-clonotyped the PCR reads. Of more than 20,000 clones in the sample, 30% to 40% were seen once. Every patient was untreated before thyroid surgery. What was sequenced was blood. The receptors come from a male donor with papillary thyroid cancer or a benign thyroid nodule (not recorded which). Some clones in this sample may be carry-over from other donors' samples.

V is TRBV7-3 and J is TRBJ2-3; tentatively, D is TRBD1 (5 bases). V lost 4 bases, J lost 7 bases, and 12 bases lay in between. The germline CDR1 and CDR2 sequences are SGHTA and FQGTGA. The CDR3 length is 13 residues. This CDR3 reads CASSSAGRNTQYF. The CDR3 bases are TGTGCCAGCAGCTCGGCAGGGCGAAATACGCAGTATTTT.

The V and J genes are TRBV28 and TRBJ1-2, with D unresolved. The CDR3 contains 13 residues. V was shortened by 3 bases and J by 2 bases, with 7 bases between the two germline ends. Per the germline V gene, CDR1 is MDHEN and CDR2 is SYDVKM. CDR3 DNA sequence: TGTGCCAGCAGTTTGAACAACAACTATGGCTACACCTTC. Its protein product is CASSLNNNYGYTF.

Ten or more counts support this clone. A much more abundant neighbour one base away suggests this may be a read error. This rearrangement joins TRBV20-1 to TRBJ2-1, with D unresolved. In germline, CDR1 is DFQATT, CDR2 SNEGSKA (reference sequence). V was trimmed by 0 bases and J by 2 bases, leaving 5 bases between them. The CDR3 is 13 residues long. CDR3 residues: CSARDSAYNEQFF. The CDR3 coding sequence is TGCAGTGCTAGAGATAGTGCCTACAATGAGCAGTTCTTC.

The V and J genes are TRBV6-4 and TRBJ2-5, with 9 bases lining up with TRBD2. J lost 4 bases, V lost 3 bases, and 6 bases had no gene match. CDR3 size: 15 residues. Germline V gene lookup returns CDR1 MRHNA and CDR2 SNTAGT. This CDR3 reads CASSEFSGRGETQYF. CDR3 in DNA: TGTGCCAGCAGTGAGTTTAGCGGGAGAGGAGAGACCCAGTACTTC.

This clone appeared a few times. The chain couples TRBV6-9 to TRBJ1-2; no clear D gene. Germline lookup yields CDR1 MNHGY and CDR2 SVAAGI. CDR3 length: 12 amino acids. Trimming left V 0 bases short and J 4 bases short, with 3 bases between. The CDR3 nucleotides are TGTGCCAGCAGTTATTCCGGCTATGGCTACACCTTC. Its translation: CASSYSGYGYTF.

The count of this clone is one. The chain employs TRBV4-1 and TRBJ2-5, with 10 bases that match TRBD2. The V and J ends lost 0 bases and 2 bases, in that order; junction bases with no gene match: 3. Germline V CDR1 and CDR2: MGHRA, YSYEKL. The CDR3 contains 16 residues. The CDR3 loop reads CASSQEGLANQETQYF. As DNA, the CDR3 is TGCGCCAGCAGCCAAGAGGGACTAGCGAATCAAGAGACCCAGTACTTC.

The V and J genes are TRBV9 and TRBJ2-7, with 10 bases identical to TRBD2. Germline V CDR1 and CDR2: SGDLS, YYNGEE. The V segment lost 4 bases and the J segment 6 bases; nucleotides outside the gene matches: 7. The CDR3 totals 14 residues. DNA for the CDR3: TGTGCCAGCAGCTCTAGCGGGAGAGGAGGCGAGCAGTACTTC. It yields the protein CASSSSGRGGEQYF.

This clone is deemed medium-sized. V gene TRBV20-1 combines with J gene TRBJ2-1, with D possibly being TRBD2 (6 bases). Trimming cost V 3 bases and J 2 bases, with 11 bases left between them. The CDR3 contains 14 residues. The V gene's germline CDR1 is DFQATT and CDR2 SNEGSKA (reference sequence). In nucleotides, the CDR3 is TGCAGTGCTAGTAGCGGCTACCCCTACAATGAGCAGTTCTTC. Translation: CSASSGYPYNEQFF.

This clone was seen a few times. The CDR3, as DNA: TGTGCCAGCAGTCGACAGGGCTTCTATGGCTACACCTTC. It specifies CASSRQGFYGYTF. V is TRBV6-1 and J is TRBJ1-2, with TRBD1 identical over 7 bases. The CDR3 is made up of 13 amino acids. The J segment lost 4 bases and the V segment lost 5 bases, leaving 4 bases of the junction unmatched. Germline values: CDR1 MNHNS, CDR2 SASEGT.

V and J are TRBV4-2 and TRBJ2-6; the D is unclear. This CDR3 region has 15 residues. Germline lookup yields CDR1 LGHNA and CDR2 YNFKEQ. V dropped 0 bases and J dropped 0 bases, with 3 bases sitting between them. In DNA, the CDR3 is TGTGCCAGCAGCCAAGACAACTCTGGGGCCAACGTCCTGACTTTC. Translating gives CASSQDNSGANVLTF.

CDR3 bases: TGTGCCAGCAGCCAACTCAGGGGGCGAAGAGCGTCCCAGTACTTC. Translated, it gives CASSQLRGRRASQYF. V usage is TRBV3-1 and J usage is TRBJ2-5; 8 nucleotides agree with TRBD1. V lost 2 bases, J lost 9 bases, and 11 bases stayed unmatched. CDR1 and CDR2 from the germline V gene are LGHDT and YNNKEL (reference sequence). This CDR3 comprises 15 residues.

By its share, this clone is medium-sized. The chain joins TRBV6-2 or TRBV6-3 to TRBJ1-5, with D possibly matching TRBD1 (6 bases). The CDR3 spans 16 residues. The V and J ends lost 2 bases and 3 bases respectively, with 14 bases between them. Germline CDR1 MNHEY, CDR2 SVGEGT. CDR3 DNA: TGTGCCAGCAGTTACACAACCGGGACACTCAATCAGCCCCAGCATTTT. Translation gives CASSYTTGTLNQPQHF.

This clone was counted ten times or more. This chain connects TRBV5-1 to TRBJ2-7; maybe TRBD1 (5 bases). CDR1 is SGHRS, CDR2 YFSETQ, per germline. Trimming took 4 bases from V and 6 from J, leaving 14 bases between them. There are 13 residues in the CDR3. CDR3 sequence (DNA): TGCGCCAGCAGCGGAATGTCTAGGGGCGAGCAGTACTTC. Its translation is CASSGMSRGEQYF.

Points on this clone: This may arise from a read error, as a much more abundant clone is one base away. The CDR3 does not end in the conserved phenylalanine or tryptophan, so this is likely a read error. This chain uses TRBV7-9 with TRBJ2-5; D remains ambiguous. The V end lost 0 bases, the J end lost 7 bases, and 9 bases lay between the germline ends. The CDR3 has 13 residues. Germline V gene sequence: CDR1 SEHNR, CDR2 FQNEAQ (reference sequence). CDR3 region: CASSLAAFGTQYS. The CDR3 nucleotides read TGTGCCAGCAGCTTAGCCGCCTTTGGGACCCAGTACTCC.

The gene calls are TRBV18 and TRBJ2-7, with 8 bases lining up with TRBD1. In germline, CDR1 is KGHSH, CDR2 LQKENI. The CDR3 contains 14 residues. The trim removed 2 bases at V and 4 bases at J, leaving 4 bases unmatched. Written as DNA, the CDR3 is TGTGCCAGCTCACCAAGCAGGGGGCCGTACGAGCAGTACTTC. This codes for CASSPSRGPYEQYF.

This clone came up many times. The chain has TRBV12-3 or TRBV12-4 and TRBJ2-7, with D uncertain. V lost 1 base and J 0 bases, leaving 7 bases between the germline ends. The CDR3 has 14 residues. The CDR3, as DNA: TGTGCCAGCAGTTTAGTTCCCAACTCCTACGAGCAGTACTTC. Its protein product is CASSLVPNSYEQYF.